The rows below give T cell receptor beta chains drawn from one sample of a study of regulatory T cells in long-lasting Graves disease. A single record per CDR3 protein comes from TCRdb applying MiXCR to the multiplex PCR reads. The data show 360,000 or so distinct CDR3 sequences, 16% seen once. These same records also appear under a second study, on T cells in Graves' hyperthyroidism and ophthalmopathy.

Here the sequenced sample was peripheral blood mononuclear cells (PBMCs), taken at new diagnosis, from a patient treated with antithyroid drugs. All receptors derive from a man between 35 and 55 years old with Graves disease. Both conserved end residues are part of each CDR3. A D gene is named only where the DNA matches it firmly. Clone size is shown for a subset of rows, as once, few, many or a class of expanded clone.

TGTGCCAGCAGACCGGACAGGCTTAATGAAAAACTGTTTTTT,CASRPDRLNEKLFF,TRBJ1-4,TRBV5-4,TRBD1,many
TGTGCCACCAGTCCGGCAAGGGCCTCTGGCGAGCAGTACTTC,CATSPARASGEQYF,TRBJ2-7,TRBV24-1,-,-
TGTGCCAGCAGTGCTAGCGCCGCCTACAATGAGCAGTTCTTC,CASSASAAYNEQFF,TRBJ2-1,TRBV7-8,-,-
TGTGCCAGCAGTTTTTTTTACACCGGGGAGCTGTTTTTT,CASSFFYTGELFF,TRBJ2-2,TRBV6-2/TRBV6-3,-,many
TGTGCCAGCAGTCGAGATTCGTACTTC,CASSRDSYF,TRBJ2-5,TRBV2,-,-
TGTGCCAGCAGTGAGGGTGTGACAGTAGGCGGGGGAGAGACCCAGTACTTC,CASSEGVTVGGGETQYF,TRBJ2-5,TRBV2,TRBD2,many
TGCGCCAGCAGCCAATTTCCGAACACTGAAGCTTTCTTT,CASSQFPNTEAFF,TRBJ1-1,TRBV4-3,-,many
TGCAGTGCTAGACAGGTTGGCGATGAGCAGTTCTTC,CSARQVGDEQFF,TRBJ2-1,TRBV20-1,-,many
TGCGCCAGCAGCCCTTCCGTCGGGCAAACCAATGAGCAGTTCTTC,CASSPSVGQTNEQFF,TRBJ2-1,TRBV5-1,-,many
TGTGCCAGCACCTCCACAGGGGCTGGAAACACCATATATTTT,CASTSTGAGNTIYF,TRBJ1-3,TRBV12-3/TRBV12-4,TRBD1,few
TGTGCCAGCACCTCAGGGGGCTCGGAGACCCAGTACTTC,CASTSGGSETQYF,TRBJ2-5,TRBV18,TRBD1,many